These T cell receptor beta chains were read from a single sample in a study of shared clonotypes between healthy human individuals. The method was immunoSEQ multiplex PCR; TCRdb's version includes in-frame clones alone and lacks a portion of them. The table shows about 2 million clones, with approximately 94% occurring only once. The sample comprised naive CD8+ T cells sorted from blood. The receptor source for this set is a young man in good health. The CDR3 runs from the conserved cysteine through the conserved F or W. D genes are given only for firm matches. For some rows the clone size is stated as once, few or many, or as a class when expanded; others skip it.

V gene	D gene	J gene	CDR3 length	clone size	CDR3 DNA	CDR3 protein
TRBV30	NA	TRBJ1-1	11	NA	TGTGCCTGGAGTGACGGGGCGCGGGCTTTCTTT	CAWSDGARAFF
TRBV28	TRBD1	TRBJ2-5	17	NA	TGTGCCATCGATAGACCCCCCCCACAGGGGCCCCAAGAGACCCAGTACTTC	CAIDRPPPQGPQETQYF
TRBV4-1	NA	TRBJ2-2	14	NA	TGCGCCAGCAGCCAAGCCCCGGGGTTCGGGGAGCTGTTTTTT	CASSQAPGFGELFF
TRBV7-8	NA	TRBJ2-2	15	NA	TGTGCCAGCAGACCTCAACAGGTGACGACCGGGGAGCTGTTTTTT	CASRPQQVTTGELFF
TRBV27	NA	TRBJ1-2	14	few	TGTGCCAGCAGTTTCTCAGAAGCTAACTATGGCTACACCTTC	CASSFSEANYGYTF
TRBV7-9	TRBD1	TRBJ2-2	15	NA	TGTGCCAGCAGCTCGGGACAGGGGCACACCGGGGAGCTGTTTTTT	CASSSGQGHTGELFF
TRBV13	TRBD1	TRBJ2-7	14	NA	TGTGCCAGCAGCTCCCGGGACAGGGTCTACGAGCAGTACTTC	CASSSRDRVYEQYF
TRBV4-3	TRBD2	TRBJ2-3	18	NA	TGCGCCAGCAGCCAAGATGGGTCAGCGGGAGGATTTCCAGATACGCAGTATTTT	CASSQDGSAGGFPDTQYF
TRBV4-1	NA	TRBJ1-3	17	once	TGCGCCAGCAGCCAAGCGCAGAGCGCCGGCTCTGGAAACACCATATATTTT	CASSQAQSAGSGNTIYF
TRBV6-6	TRBD2	TRBJ2-1	15	NA	TGTGCCAGCACACTAGCGGGGGGTTACAATGTCGAGCAGTTCTTC	CASTLAGGYNVEQFF
TRBV28	NA	TRBJ2-1	16	NA	TGTGCCAGCATTCTGGCTGGGTCCGTCTCCTACAATGAGCAGTTCTTC	CASILAGSVSYNEQFF
TRBV5-4	NA	TRBJ1-1	12	few	TGTGCCAGCAGCTTGGACGGCACTGAAGCTTTCTTT	CASSLDGTEAFF
TRBV13	NA	TRBJ2-7	14	NA	TGTGCCAGCAGCTTCCGGGAGAGATCCTACGAGCAGTACTTC	CASSFRERSYEQYF
TRBV7-9	TRBD1	TRBJ1-1	15	NA	TGTGCCAGCAGCTTAGGACAGGGAAGTAACACTGAAGCTTTCTTT	CASSLGQGSNTEAFF
TRBV7-9	TRBD1	TRBJ2-1	14	NA	TGTGCCAGCAGCTTAGAACCCACAGGGGGCGAGCAGTTCTTC	CASSLEPTGGEQFF
TRBV4-1	NA	TRBJ2-7	14	NA	TGCGCCAGCAGCCAAGATTTAGCGTTTTACGAGCAGTACTTC	CASSQDLAFYEQYF
TRBV7-9	NA	TRBJ2-2	13	NA	TGTGCCAGCAGCTTCAGGGGAACCGGGGAGCTGTTTTTT	CASSFRGTGELFF
TRBV7-9	TRBD2	TRBJ2-7	17	NA	TGTGCCAGCAGCCCGGGACTAGCGGGAGGTCATTCCTACGAGCAGTACTTC	CASSPGLAGGHSYEQYF
TRBV7-9	TRBD2	TRBJ2-3	19	NA	TGTGCCAGCAGCTTATTTCCCCCCACTAGCGGGAGGGCCACAGATACGCAGTATTTT	CASSLFPPTSGRATDTQYF
TRBV5-6	NA	TRBJ1-2	15	NA	TGTGCCAGCAGTGGTATATCTTCCCAACCGGATGGCTACACCTTC	CASSGISSQPDGYTF
TRBV19	TRBD1	TRBJ2-7	14	NA	TGTGCCAGTAGTATAGGGGACAGGGTATACGAGCAGTACTTC	CASSIGDRVYEQYF
TRBV28	NA	TRBJ2-5	13	NA	TGTGCCAGCAGTTTGTCCCGCCAAGAGACCCAGTACTTC	CASSLSRQETQYF
TRBV2	NA	TRBJ1-4	14	NA	TGTGCCAGCAGGGGGGAAGCAACTAATGAAAAACTGTTTTTT	CASRGEATNEKLFF
TRBV29-1	NA	TRBJ2-2	13	NA	TGCCTTGCAAGGGGTATCGACACCGGGGAGCTGTTTTTT	CLARGIDTGELFF
TRBV9	TRBD1	TRBJ1-3	15	NA	TGTGCCAGCAGCCCACAGGGGGCCCCTGGAAACACCATATATTTT	CASSPQGAPGNTIYF
TRBV6-5	NA	TRBJ2-3	15	NA	TGTGCCAGCAGTTACTCGAGAGGGGGCACAGATACGCAGTATTTT	CASSYSRGGTDTQYF
TRBV7-9	NA	TRBJ2-7	15	few	TGTGCCAGCAGCCCCCGATGGGGGTCATCCTACGAGCAGTACTTC	CASSPRWGSSYEQYF
TRBV12-5	TRBD1	TRBJ2-6	17	NA	TGTGCTAGTGCCTCGGACAGGGGAGTGTCTGGGGCCAACGTCCTGACTTTC	CASASDRGVSGANVLTF
TRBV29-1	NA	TRBJ1-2	15	NA	TGCAGCGTTGAAGGCGGCCAGGGCCTTAACTATGGCTACACCTTC	CSVEGGQGLNYGYTF
TRBV29-1	TRBD1	TRBJ1-2	14	NA	TGCAGCGTACCTACGACAGGGGTACTAGGGGGCTACACCTTC	CSVPTTGVLGGYTF
TRBV4-1	NA	TRBJ2-7	14	NA	TGCGCCAGCAGCCATACGGGACGGCACTACGAGCAGTACTTC	CASSHTGRHYEQYF
TRBV4-1	TRBD2	TRBJ2-1	19	once	TGCGCCAGCAGCCAAGGATTCTGGTCGACTAGCGGGGGCCTTTATGAGCAGTTCTTC	CASSQGFWSTSGGLYEQFF
TRBV28	NA	TRBJ1-5	13	NA	TGTGCCAGCAGTTCCCATAGCAATCAGCCCCAGCATTTT	CASSSHSNQPQHF
TRBV19	TRBD1	TRBJ2-1	14	NA	TGTGCCAGTATGGACAGGGGATATAACAATGAGCAGTTCTTC	CASMDRGYNNEQFF
TRBV7-8	TRBD2	TRBJ2-7	16	NA	TGTGCCAGCAGCCTAGGACCTAGCGGGAGTCCCTACGAGCAGTACTTC	CASSLGPSGSPYEQYF
TRBV7-6	TRBD1	TRBJ1-2	15	NA	TGTGCCAGCAGCTTGGGGACAGGGCTAGACTATGGCTACACCTTC	CASSLGTGLDYGYTF
TRBV15	NA	TRBJ1-3	14	NA	TGTGCCACCAGCAGAGATCCGGCTGGAAACACCATATATTTT	CATSRDPAGNTIYF
TRBV9	NA	TRBJ1-1	14	NA	TGTGCCAGCAGCGTAGGGGGAGCTTCCACTGAAGCTTTCTTT	CASSVGGASTEAFF
TRBV4-3	NA	TRBJ1-4	15	once	TGCGCCAGCAGCCAGGAACAGGGAATTAATGAAAAACTGTTTTTT	CASSQEQGINEKLFF
TRBV5-1	NA	TRBJ1-2	14	NA	TGCGCCAGCAGCTTGGTAGACGGGTCCTATGGCTACACCTTC	CASSLVDGSYGYTF
TRBV19	NA	TRBJ1-5	18	once	TGTGCCAGTAGTAGCCCCCACAGGGAACAACTTAGCAATCAGCCCCAGCATTTT	CASSSPHREQLSNQPQHF